A single sample is the source of the 15 T cell receptor beta chains below, sequenced in a study of vaccination and CD4 T cells after COVID-19. The treatment: approximately 9-day PBMC culture with coronavirus spike peptide pools or control peptides (ViraFEST assay). Cultured CD4+ T cell DNA underwent sequencing with the Oncomine TCR Beta short-read assay. TCRdb ran MiXCR on the PCR reads and lists one entry per CDR3 protein. Of roughly 17,000 distinct CDR3 sequences detected, approximately 40% appear once; the ten largest clones hold roughly 12%. Their recognized antigens are unknown. The sequenced material came from CD4+ T cells from blood, cultured in vitro. Receptors originate from a human donor who had recovered from COVID-19.

The chain joins TRBV7-9 to TRBJ2-5; 11 bases match TRBD2. V lost 5 bases, J lost 3 bases, and 2 bases stayed unmatched. CDR3 size: 14 residues. Germline V CDR1 and CDR2: SEHNR, FQNEAQ (reference sequence). The CDR3 reads CASSILAGEETQYF. The CDR3 bases are TGTGCCAGCAGCATACTAGCGGGGGAAGAGACCCAGTACTTC.

V and J are TRBV6-1 and TRBJ2-7; D is tentatively TRBD1 or TRBD2 (5 bases each). Between the trimmed V and J ends, which lost 8 bases and 4 bases, there was a span of 15 bases. Germline CDR1 MNHNS, CDR2 SASEGT. The CDR3 contains 13 residues. The CDR3: CASSGRGPYEQYF. CDR3 nucleotide sequence: TGTGCCAGCTCGGGCCGGGGACCGTACGAGCAGTACTTC.

The chain couples TRBV9 to TRBJ2-7, with D unclear. The germline V gene has CDR1 SGDLS and CDR2 YYNGEE. The CDR3 runs to 14 residues. The V gene lost 4 bases and the J gene lost 3 bases, with 14 bases spanning the gap. The CDR3 DNA reads TGTGCCAGCAGCCCAGATCCTCTGAGCTACGAGCAGTACTTC. As protein: CASSPDPLSYEQYF.

The V and J genes are TRBV6-1 and TRBJ2-7, with 9 nucleotides matching TRBD1. J lost 3 bases, V lost 6 bases, and 3 bases had no gene match. CDR1 is MNHNS and CDR2 is SASEGT in the germline V gene. The CDR3 length is 13 residues. The CDR3 spells CASRKGQGYEQYF. The CDR3 nucleotides are TGTGCCAGCAGGAAGGGACAGGGCTACGAGCAGTACTTC.

The J gene is TRBJ1-5, the V gene TRBV20-1; D is undetermined. CDR3 length equals 15 residues. Germline CDR1 is DFQATT and CDR2 is SNEGSKA (reference sequence). Trimming took off 3 bases at V and 4 bases at J, with 16 bases between the two ends. The DNA of the CDR3 is TGCAGTGCTAGGGAAACATTCGCCTATAATCAGCCCCAGCATTTT. It encodes CSARETFAYNQPQHF.

The V gene is TRBV5-4, the J gene TRBJ2-7; D ambiguous. This CDR3 contains 15 residues. Trimming stripped 0 bases from V and 0 bases from J, with 10 bases between. Germline lookup yields CDR1 SGHNT and CDR2 YYREEE (reference sequence). CDR3 in amino acids: CASSLAYGSSYEQYF. CDR3 sequence (DNA): TGTGCCAGCAGCTTGGCCTATGGCAGCTCCTACGAGCAGTACTTC. The full variable domain, rest sourced from reference TRBV5-4 and TRBJ2-7, is ETGVTQSPTHLIKTRGQQVTLRCSSQSGHNTVSWYQQALGQGPQFIFQYYREEENGRGNFPPRFSGLQFPNYSSELNVNALELDDSALYLCASSLAYGSSYEQYFGPGTRLTVT.

The chain is built from TRBV24-1 and TRBJ2-3; D gene ambiguous. Between the trimmed V and J ends, which lost 3 bases and 8 bases, there was a span of 11 bases. The V gene's germline CDR1 is KGHDR and CDR2 SFDVKD. This CDR3 is 13 amino acids long. In DNA, the CDR3 is TGTGCCACCAGTGATCCTCGCTTAGGTACGCAGTATTTT. Translated, it gives CATSDPRLGTQYF.

The chain recombines TRBV19 with TRBJ2-6; 8 bases align to TRBD1. V lost 3 bases and J lost 2; bases outside the gene matches: 3. The CDR3 runs 16 residues. Germline-derived CDR1 and CDR2 are LNHDA and SQIVND (reference sequence). The CDR3 sequence is CASSMETGAGANVLTF. The DNA of the CDR3 is TGTGCCAGTAGTATGGAGACAGGGGCTGGGGCCAACGTCCTGACTTTC. The full variable domain, in which reference TRBV19 and TRBJ2-6 provide the parts outside the CDR3, is DGGITQSPKYLFRKEGQNVTLSCEQNLNHDAMYWYRQDPGQGLRLIYYSQIVNDFQKGDIAEGYSVSREKKESFPLTVTSAQKNPTAFYLCASSMETGAGANVLTFGAGSRLTVL.

This chain uses TRBV12-3 or TRBV12-4 with TRBJ1-2; D gene uncertain. V gave up 6 bases and J gave up 2 bases, with 7 bases separating them. The CDR3 has 12 residues. The CDR3 DNA follows: TGTGCCAGCAGCCAGGCAAACTATGGCTACACCTTC. Amino acids: CASSQANYGYTF.

This clonotype occurred a few times. The gene calls are TRBV7-3 and TRBJ2-1; D gene unclear. Germline CDR1 is SGHTA and CDR2 is FQGTGA. The length of the CDR3 is 14 residues. With 5 bases removed from V and 7 bases from J, the gap between germline ends came to 15 bases. This CDR3 reads CASSHRRSTNEQFF. The CDR3 region has the DNA TGTGCCAGCAGCCACCGTAGGTCGACGAATGAGCAGTTCTTC.

The chain has TRBV10-2 and TRBJ1-6, with 9 bases identical to TRBD1. V trimming: 8 bases; J trimming: 7 bases; junction bases outside the gene matches: 3. The V gene's germline CDR1 is WSHSY and CDR2 SAAADI. This CDR3 is 13 amino acids long. CDR3: CASRGTGNSPLHF. CDR3 nucleotides: TGCGCCAGCCGAGGGACAGGGAATTCACCCCTCCACTTT.

This clonotype has just a few counts. The V and J genes are TRBV14 and TRBJ2-4; a weak D match, TRBD2 (5 bases). The CDR3 runs 15 residues. V lost 2 bases to trimming and J lost 1 base, with 9 bases between them. Germline loops: CDR1 SGHDN, CDR2 FVKESK. For the CDR3, the DNA is TGTGCCAGCAGCCAATTGGGAGCGGCCAAAAACATTCAGTACTTC. Its protein is CASSQLGAAKNIQYF.

The table lists this clonotype with a few counts. V usage is TRBV20-1 and J usage is TRBJ2-7, with 11 bases matching TRBD2. The trim removed 6 bases at V and 3 bases at J, leaving 4 bases unmatched. Looked up from germline, CDR1 is DFQATT and CDR2 is SNEGSKA (reference sequence). The CDR3 is 13 residues long. CDR3 amino acids: CSAPTSGIYEQYF. Written as DNA, the CDR3 is TGCAGTGCGCCGACTAGCGGGATCTACGAGCAGTACTTC.

This clonotype was picked up a small number of times. The CDR3 is CASSSSQGNAYNSPLHF. CDR3 sequence (DNA): TGTGCCAGCAGCTCCTCACAGGGGAACGCCTATAATTCACCCCTCCACTTT. The chain uses TRBV7-8 and TRBJ1-6; TRBD1 matches at 7 bases. From germline, CDR1 is SGHVS and CDR2 FQNEAQ. The CDR3 is 17 residues long. The V segment lost 4 bases and the J segment 2 bases; nucleotides outside the gene matches: 8.

The chain joins TRBV20-1 to TRBJ2-1; D is undetermined. V was shortened by 4 bases and J by 3 bases, with 19 bases between the two germline ends. CDR1 and CDR2 from the germline V gene are DFQATT and SNEGSKA (reference sequence). The CDR3 is 16 amino acids. This CDR3 is CSANPGGVSGYNEQFF. CDR3 DNA sequence: TGCAGTGCTAACCCAGGTGGAGTGTCTGGCTACAATGAGCAGTTCTTC.